A selection of T cell receptor beta chains follows, all from one sample in a study of radiation and T cells in renal cell carcinoma. Generated by immunoSEQ multiplex PCR, the TCRdb table keeps only in-frame clones and is missing some. The table records 100,000 or so clones, approximately 86% of them present only once. The source was blood, collected from a patient whose treatment included radiotherapy and nephrectomy. The receptors shown here come from a man aged 45-60 years with renal cell carcinoma. Both conserved end residues are part of each CDR3. Fields, in order: CDR3 DNA, CDR3 protein, V gene, J gene, clone size, D gene, CDR3 length. A D gene is named only where the DNA matches it firmly. Not every row has a clone size; where given, it reads once, few, many or a size class.

CDR3 DNA: TGCGCCAGCAGCTCGCAGGGGGCCGCTGGGGCCAACGTCCTGACTTTC; CDR3 protein: CASSSQGAAGANVLTF; V gene: TRBV5-1; J gene: TRBJ2-6; clone size: once; D gene: TRBD1; CDR3 length: 16
CDR3 DNA: TGTGCCAGCAGTGAAGTGGCAGGGAACAATCAGCCCCAGCATTTT; CDR3 protein: CASSEVAGNNQPQHF; V gene: TRBV6-1; J gene: TRBJ1-5; clone size: NA; D gene: NA; CDR3 length: 15
CDR3 DNA: TGCGCCAGCAGCTTGGGGCACCCTACTATAGAGACCCAGTACTTC; CDR3 protein: CASSLGHPTIETQYF; V gene: TRBV5-1; J gene: TRBJ2-5; clone size: NA; D gene: NA; CDR3 length: 15
CDR3 DNA: TGTGCCAGTCGGCGCTCTGGAAACACCATATATTTT; CDR3 protein: CASRRSGNTIYF; V gene: TRBV5-8; J gene: TRBJ1-3; clone size: NA; D gene: NA; CDR3 length: 12
CDR3 DNA: TGTGCCAGCAGTGGACAGGGGACATTCGGCGGCTACACCTTC; CDR3 protein: CASSGQGTFGGYTF; V gene: TRBV2; J gene: TRBJ1-2; clone size: NA; D gene: TRBD1; CDR3 length: 14
CDR3 DNA: TGTGCCAGCAGGGGGGACAGGGAGGACAACGAGCAGTACTTC; CDR3 protein: CASRGDREDNEQYF; V gene: TRBV6-5; J gene: TRBJ2-7; clone size: NA; D gene: TRBD1; CDR3 length: 14
CDR3 DNA: TGCGCCAGCAGTAAAAGTCCCGCTAGCGGGGAGACCCAGTACTTC; CDR3 protein: CASSKSPASGETQYF; V gene: TRBV10-2; J gene: TRBJ2-5; clone size: NA; D gene: TRBD2; CDR3 length: 15
CDR3 DNA: TGTGCCAGCACTAAACCGAGGGGGTCCTACAATGAGCAGTTCTTC; CDR3 protein: CASTKPRGSYNEQFF; V gene: TRBV6-1; J gene: TRBJ2-1; clone size: NA; D gene: NA; CDR3 length: 15
CDR3 DNA: TGTGCCAGCAGACAGGGACTAGCGGGGCCCGAGGCCGGGGAGCTGTTTTTT; CDR3 protein: CASRQGLAGPEAGELFF; V gene: TRBV5-4; J gene: TRBJ2-2; clone size: NA; D gene: TRBD2; CDR3 length: 17
CDR3 DNA: TGTGCCAGTAGTATATTGGGACAGGGTGAAGCTTTCTTT; CDR3 protein: CASSILGQGEAFF; V gene: TRBV19; J gene: TRBJ1-1; clone size: NA; D gene: TRBD1; CDR3 length: 13
CDR3 DNA: TGTGCCAGCATTTTGTCGGGGAGTTACACTGAAGCTTTCTTT; CDR3 protein: CASILSGSYTEAFF; V gene: TRBV28; J gene: TRBJ1-1; clone size: once; D gene: NA; CDR3 length: 14
CDR3 DNA: TGTGCCAGTCGGGGAGCTCCCGACGACTACAATGAGCAGTTCTTC; CDR3 protein: CASRGAPDDYNEQFF; V gene: TRBV19; J gene: TRBJ2-1; clone size: NA; D gene: NA; CDR3 length: 15
CDR3 DNA: TGTGCCAGCTCACCACCGGAACAGGGGAGGGGTGAAAAACTGTTTTTT; CDR3 protein: CASSPPEQGRGEKLFF; V gene: TRBV18; J gene: TRBJ1-4; clone size: NA; D gene: TRBD1; CDR3 length: 16
CDR3 DNA: TGCAGCGTGGATGGACGGAGCAATCAGCCCCAGCATTTT; CDR3 protein: CSVDGRSNQPQHF; V gene: TRBV29-1; J gene: TRBJ1-5; clone size: NA; D gene: NA; CDR3 length: 13
CDR3 DNA: TGTGCCAGCAGCTTATTACAGGGGGGCGAGCAGTACTTC; CDR3 protein: CASSLLQGGEQYF; V gene: TRBV7-3; J gene: TRBJ2-7; clone size: NA; D gene: TRBD1; CDR3 length: 13
CDR3 DNA: TGTGCCAGCAGTTCGACAGGGACGAACAATGGCTACACCTTC; CDR3 protein: CASSSTGTNNGYTF; V gene: TRBV4-2; J gene: TRBJ1-2; clone size: NA; D gene: TRBD1; CDR3 length: 14
CDR3 DNA: TGTGCCAGCAGCGGACCCTCTGGAAACACCATATATTTT; CDR3 protein: CASSGPSGNTIYF; V gene: TRBV7-6; J gene: TRBJ1-3; clone size: NA; D gene: NA; CDR3 length: 13
CDR3 DNA: TGTGCCAGCAGCGTGGGAGGAGGGACAGCTGGAAACACCATATATTTT; CDR3 protein: CASSVGGGTAGNTIYF; V gene: TRBV9; J gene: TRBJ1-3; clone size: NA; D gene: TRBD1; CDR3 length: 16